This record looks at one T cell receptor beta chain sequence and its context. Its antigen is unknown. At one boundary the junction diverges from the germline segment, which might be a read error. The data were taken from a study of shared clonotypes between healthy human individuals. Study-level background: Three plates each covered CD4 naive and memory; CD8 naive two, CD8 memory one.

General study points: At large depth, rarefaction still showed sorted-subset sequencing to be incomplete.

Germline CDR1 is MNHEY and CDR2 is SVGAGI. The CDR3 loop spans 14 amino acids. This was a deep-level run. Sequencing was performed with immunoSEQ multiplex PCR; in TCRdb, only in-frame clones are kept and a portion is missing. Of more than 550,000 clones listed, 90% are singletons. This TCR derives from a man younger than 35 in good health. Some clones in this sample may be carry-over from other donors' samples. The V gene is TRBV6-5, the J gene TRBJ1-1; 7 nucleotides align to TRBD1. The sample was memory CD8+ T cells from PBMCs. Subset reported: CD45RO+ cells pooled with CCR7-negative TemRA cells. The CDR3 region has the DNA TGTGCCAGCAGTTACACAGGGGCGAACACTGGAGCTTTCTTT. Its protein product is CASSYTGANTGAFF.